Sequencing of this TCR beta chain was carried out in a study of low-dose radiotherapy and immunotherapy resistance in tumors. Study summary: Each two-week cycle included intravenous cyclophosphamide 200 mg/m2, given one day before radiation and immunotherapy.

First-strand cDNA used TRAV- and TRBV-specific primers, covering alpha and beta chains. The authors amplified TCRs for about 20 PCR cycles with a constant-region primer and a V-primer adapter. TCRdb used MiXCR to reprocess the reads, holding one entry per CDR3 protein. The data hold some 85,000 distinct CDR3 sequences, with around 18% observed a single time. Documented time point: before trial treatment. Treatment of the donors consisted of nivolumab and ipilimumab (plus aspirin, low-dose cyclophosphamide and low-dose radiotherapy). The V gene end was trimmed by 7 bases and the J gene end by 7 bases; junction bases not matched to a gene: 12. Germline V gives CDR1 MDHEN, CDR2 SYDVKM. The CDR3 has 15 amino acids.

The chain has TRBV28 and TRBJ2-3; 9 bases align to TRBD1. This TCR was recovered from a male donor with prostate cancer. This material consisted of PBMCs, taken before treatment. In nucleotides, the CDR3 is TGTGCCAGCACCGAGTCGGACAGGGGTAGGAATACGCAGTATTTT. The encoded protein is CASTESDRGRNTQYF. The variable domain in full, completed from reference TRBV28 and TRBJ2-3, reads DVKVTQSSRYLVKRTGEKVFLECVQDMDHENMFWYRQDPGLGLRLIYFSYDVKMKEKGDIPEGYSVSREKKERFSLILESASTNQTSMYLCASTESDRGRNTQYFGPGTRLTVL.